The present T cell receptor beta chain was sequenced within a study of shared clonotypes between healthy human individuals. Trimming removed 5 bases at V and 2 bases at J, with 10 bases between. The CDR3 spans 14 residues. Germline CDR1 reads SGDLS; CDR2 reads YYNGEE. Donation came from healthy HIV-negative adults that had no recent acute infections or vaccinations. Assay: immunoSEQ multiplex PCR; the TCRdb copy retains only in-frame clones and omits some. The sample contains about 2.3 million clones, under 95% of which appear only once. Study results and limitations: Sampling used blood alone; tissue repertoires probably differ. Clonotypes which were not shared had lower generation probabilities than clonotypes that all four donors shared.

For this clone: Its antigen remains unknown. Other DNA sequences in this sample translate to the same CDR3.

The sequence was collected from a man aged 18 to 30 in good health. Some clones in this sample may be carry-over from other donors' samples. The sequencing input was naive CD4+ T cells from PBMCs. Subset specified: CD45RA+ positively selected. The J gene is TRBJ2-2, the V gene TRBV9, with D possibly TRBD1 on 5 matching bases. CDR3 protein: CASSQRGNTGELFF. The CDR3 bases are TGTGCCAGCAGTCAAAGGGGTAACACCGGGGAGCTGTTTTTT.